Described below is a single T cell receptor beta chain sequence and its context. The target antigen is unknown. The DNA is omitted, as the CDR3 cannot be located on it reliably, and the CDR3 follows TCRdb's listing. The CDR3 region is 18 residues in length, termini included. Sequencing of the DNA from cultured CD4+ T cells was carried out with the Oncomine TCR Beta short-read assay. TCRdb re-derived calls from the PCR reads in MiXCR, one entry per CDR3 protein. The repertoire includes some 18,000 distinct CDR3 sequences, roughly 50% of them detected once, and roughly 6.2% sits in the top ten. This sample was taken from a study of vaccination and CD4 T cells after COVID-19. Study summary: Each convalescent patient was PCR positive for SARS-CoV-2 on nasal swab; roughly 9 cases were mild and one severe. Taking of post-vaccine samples occurred a median 72 days after dose two (range 14 to 241). Cellular stimulation was performed using overlapping spike peptides derived from SARS-CoV-2, HCoV-NL63, HCoV-OC43 and HCoV-229E.

The treatment here: approximately nine-day PBMC culture with coronavirus spike peptide pools or control peptides (ViraFEST assay). Dates of positive PCR ran from March to December 2020, before US Alpha, Beta and Delta variants. The origin of this receptor is a human donor who had recovered from COVID-19. The specimen was CD4+ T cells from blood, cultured in vitro. The gene calls are TRBV7-5 and TRBJ2-3. TRBV7-5 is classified as a pseudogene. CDR3 loop: CISVSEAYAGWNTDTQYF.